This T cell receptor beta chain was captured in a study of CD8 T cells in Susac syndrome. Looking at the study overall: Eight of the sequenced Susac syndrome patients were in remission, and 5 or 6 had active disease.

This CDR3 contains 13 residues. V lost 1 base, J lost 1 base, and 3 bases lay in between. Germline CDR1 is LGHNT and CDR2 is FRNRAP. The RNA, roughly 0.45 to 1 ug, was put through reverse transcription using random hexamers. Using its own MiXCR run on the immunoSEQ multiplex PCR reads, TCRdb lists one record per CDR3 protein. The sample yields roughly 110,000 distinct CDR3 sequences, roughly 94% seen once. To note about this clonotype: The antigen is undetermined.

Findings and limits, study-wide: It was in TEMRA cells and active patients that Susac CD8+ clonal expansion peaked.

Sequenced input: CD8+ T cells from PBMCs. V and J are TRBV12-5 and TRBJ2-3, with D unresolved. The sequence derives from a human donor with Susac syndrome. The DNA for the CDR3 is TGTGCTAGTGGTTTGGGCCGCACAGATACGCAGTATTTT. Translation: CASGLGRTDTQYF. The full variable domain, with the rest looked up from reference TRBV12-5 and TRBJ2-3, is DARVTQTPRHKVTEMGQEVTMRCQPILGHNTVFWYRQTMMQGLELLAYFRNRAPLDDSGMPKDRFSAEMPDATLATLKIQPSEPRDSAVYFCASGLGRTDTQYFGPGTRLTVL.